This TCR beta chain was observed in a study of T cells after yellow fever vaccination. Notes on the study in general: Some clonotypes were seen in both the CD4 and the CD8 compartments. These made up a small share and likely arose from convergent recombination. Detected again after the booster were most primary-vaccination clones, at roughly 95% CD4 and 70% to 90% CD8.

TCRdb fed the 5' RACE reads into MiXCR, producing one record per CDR3 protein. The sample consists of 350,000 to 550,000 distinct CDR3 sequences, around 20% of them appearing once. Germline V gene data show CDR1 as KGHSH and CDR2 as LQKENI. This CDR3 is 15 amino acids long. V lost 2 bases, J lost 4 bases, and 14 bases lay in between. Worth noting for this clonotype: Antigen unknown.

V gene TRBV18 combines with J gene TRBJ1-2; D unclear. The sequencing here drew on PBMCs, taken before the yellow fever booster vaccination. This TCR came from a man younger than 30 who received the YFV17D yellow fever vaccine. The CDR3 DNA reads as TGTGCCAGCTCACCATATAACGCTTCAGGCTATGGCTACACCTTC. This encodes CASSPYNASGYGYTF.